A single T cell receptor beta chain is shown here with its context. Trimming left V 3 bases short and J 1 base short, with 12 bases between. Germline V gene data show CDR1 as SQVTM and CDR2 as ANQGSEA. The CDR3 loop spans 14 amino acids. These data belong to a study of OX40 agonist ivuxolimab in advanced cancers. Sequencing used immunoSEQ multiplex PCR; TCRdb keeps in-frame clones, though not all of them. Among approximately 60,000 clones listed, about 81% were seen once. This clonotype was sampled from an adult with an advanced solid tumor such as melanoma, head and neck, liver or kidney cancer. The sample was CD4+ or CD8+ T cells sorted from blood, taken in a trial of the OX40 agonist ivuxolimab. The chain carries TRBV29-1 and TRBJ1-2; no firm D call. CDR3 loop: CSVESGSLNYGYTF. The CDR3 DNA follows: TGCAGCGTTGAGTCGGGCAGCCTTAACTATGGCTACACCTTC.